The 15 T cell receptor beta chains below come from one sample, sequenced in a study of cytomegalovirus exposure and HLA in healthy donors. Primers included in the PCR were 60 Vbeta and 13 Jbeta primers. The data were produced by immunoSEQ multiplex PCR, yet TCRdb's version contains in-frame clones alone and is incomplete. The sample holds 100,000 to 150,000 clones; approximately 85% are singletons and the top ten take more than 1.5%. Sequences were obtained from PBMCs. The receptor set was obtained from a boy younger than 18 in good health and CMV-seronegative.

The CDR3 region is CASSLGQGRNEKLFF. CDR3 sequence (DNA): TGCGCCAGCAGCTTGGGACAGGGCCGTAATGAAAAACTGTTTTTT. This chain connects TRBV5-1 to TRBJ1-4; 7 positions match TRBD1. Germline CDR1 and CDR2: SGHRS and YFSETQ. CDR3 size: 15 residues. Unmatched junction bases numbered 3, after V lost 0 bases and J lost 4 bases.

This chain uses TRBV30 with TRBJ2-3, with D possibly matching TRBD2 (7 bases). V was pared by 0 bases and J by 5 bases, with 9 bases between. The germline V gene has CDR1 GTSNPN and CDR2 SVGIG (reference sequence). The CDR3 has 13 amino acids. CDR3 sequence (DNA): TGTGCCTGGAGTGTGGGGGGGCAAGATACGCAGTATTTT. Translating it yields CAWSVGGQDTQYF.

The chain uses TRBV30 and TRBJ2-5; D perhaps matches TRBD2 (7 bases). The germline V gene has CDR1 GTSNPN and CDR2 SVGIG (reference sequence). The ends were cut back, 5 bases at V and 4 bases at J, with 11 bases in the middle. The CDR3 contains 12 residues. CDR3 loop: CAWGEGGETQYF. CDR3 DNA sequence: TGTGCCTGGGGGGAGGGGGGAGAGACCCAGTACTTC.

The chain recombines TRBV29-1 with TRBJ2-7, with 9 bases aligning to TRBD1. Looked up from germline, CDR1 is SQVTM and CDR2 is ANQGSEA. The length of the CDR3 is 13 residues. V lost 6 bases, J lost 7 bases, and 10 bases stayed unmatched. In DNA form, the CDR3 reads TGCAGCGTGACCGGGACAGGGACGGAAGAGCAGTACTTC. As protein: CSVTGTGTEEQYF.

On this clone itself: The junction departs from the called germline gene at one end, perhaps through a read error. The CDR3 sequence is CASSVQEGANYGYPF. The CDR3 DNA reads as TGTGCCAGCAGTGTCCAGGAGGGAGCTAACTATGGCTACCCCTTC. V gene TRBV6-1 combines with J gene TRBJ1-2; no clear D. Germline V gene data show CDR1 as MNHNS and CDR2 as SASEGT. This CDR3 region has 15 residues.

V gene TRBV14 combines with J gene TRBJ1-2, with 8 bases that match TRBD1. There are 12 residues in the CDR3. CDR1 and CDR2 (germline): SGHDN, FVKESK. V shed 6 bases and J 6 bases; nucleotides not matched to a gene: 3. The DNA for the CDR3 is TGTGCCAGCAGACAGGGACAGGATGGCTACACCTTC. This encodes CASRQGQDGYTF.

Here the CDR3 DNA reads TGTGCCAGCAGCACCTCTAGCGGGTGTGGCTACAATGAGCAGTTCTTC. Amino acids: CASSTSSGCGYNEQFF. The rearrangement uses TRBV12-1 and TRBJ2-1; the listed D gene, TRBD2, was not tested against the DNA. TRBV12-1 corresponds to a pseudogene. The CDR3 has 16 residues.

The chain links TRBV29-1 to TRBJ1-1; 7 bases fit TRBD1. This CDR3 is built from 14 residues. V gave up 2 bases and J gave up 2 bases; unmatched junction bases: 5. Per the germline V gene, CDR1 is SQVTM and CDR2 is ANQGSEA. The CDR3 region is CSVELDRTNTEAFF. In nucleotides, the CDR3 is TGCAGCGTTGAATTGGACAGGACAAACACTGAAGCTTTCTTT.

With respect to this clone: Other DNA sequences in the sample encode the same CDR3. DNA of the CDR3: TGTGCCAGCAGCTTATATGCGGGGGTTTCTTACGAGCAGTACTTC. The encoded protein is CASSLYAGVSYEQYF. The chain has TRBV7-9 and TRBJ2-7; 7 bases are a match to TRBD2. Germline CDR1 and CDR2: SEHNR and FQNEAQ (reference sequence). The CDR3 contains 15 residues. The ends lost 2 bases at V and 4 bases at J; junction bases unmatched: 8.

The chain is built from TRBV7-2 and TRBJ2-3; D is uncertain. CDR3 size: 13 residues. Deletions cut 4 bases from V and 6 bases from J, with 11 bases between. Germline V lookup: CDR1 SGHTA, CDR2 FQGNSA. The CDR3 region is CASSSSGWDTQYF. CDR3 coding DNA: TGTGCCAGCAGCTCCTCAGGTTGGGATACGCAGTATTTT.

The chain couples TRBV30 to TRBJ1-2; D unclear. Germline V gene sequence: CDR1 GTSNPN, CDR2 SVGIG (reference sequence). The V gene lost 2 bases and the J gene lost 4 bases, with 14 bases spanning the gap. CDR3 length: 14 residues. The CDR3 DNA reads TGTGCCTGGAGTTTATTGGCCGACTCCTATGGCTACACCTTC. This translates into CAWSLLADSYGYTF.

This clone has just one count. The chain links TRBV19 to TRBJ2-7; D may be TRBD2 (6 bases). Trimming stripped 6 bases from V and 0 bases from J, with 12 bases between. The CDR3 runs 14 residues. Germline loops: CDR1 LNHDA, CDR2 SQIVND (reference sequence). The CDR3, as DNA: TGTGCCAGTAGAGCGGGCGCACGCTCCTACGAGCAGTACTTC. This gives the protein CASRAGARSYEQYF.

The J gene is TRBJ2-1, the V gene TRBV5-4; 7 bases fit TRBD1. This CDR3 has 16 amino acids. Germline V gene data show CDR1 as SGHNT and CDR2 as YYREEE (reference sequence). The V gene end was trimmed by 4 bases and the J gene end by 7 bases; junction bases not matched to a gene: 14. CDR3 loop: CASSRETYRGVNEQFF. The DNA for the CDR3 is TGTGCCAGCAGCAGAGAGACTTACAGGGGAGTGAATGAGCAGTTCTTC.

The chain employs TRBV7-9 and TRBJ1-5; tentatively, D is TRBD1 (6 bases). V was clipped by 4 bases and J by 0 bases, with 7 bases between them. The CDR3 runs to 14 residues. Germline V gene sequence: CDR1 SEHNR, CDR2 FQNEAQ (reference sequence). CDR3 nucleotides: TGTGCCAGCAGCTCGGACAGTAGCAATCAGCCCCAGCATTTT. The encoded protein is CASSSDSSNQPQHF. The variable domain in full, completed from reference TRBV7-9 and TRBJ1-5, reads DTGVSQNPRHKITKRGQNVTFRCDPISEHNRLYWYRQTLGQGPEFLTYFQNEAQLEKSRLLSDRFSAERPKGSFSTLEIQRTEQGDSAMYLCASSSDSSNQPQHFGDGTRLSIL.

V usage is TRBV18 and J usage is TRBJ1-2; a weak D match, TRBD1 (5 bases). With 5 bases removed from V and 1 base from J, the gap between germline ends came to 8 bases. The CDR3 is made up of 13 amino acids. Germline assignment: CDR1 KGHSH and CDR2 LQKENI. The CDR3 DNA sequence: TGTGCCAGCTCATCTCAGGGTAACTATGGCTACACCTTC. It encodes CASSSQGNYGYTF. The complete variable domain, with remaining parts taken from reference TRBV18 and TRBJ1-2, reads NAGVMQNPRHLVRRRGQEARLRCSPMKGHSHVYWYRQLPEEGLKFMVYLQKENIIDESGMPKERFSAEFPKEGPSILRIQQVVRGDSAAYFCASSSQGNYGYTFGSGTRLTVV.